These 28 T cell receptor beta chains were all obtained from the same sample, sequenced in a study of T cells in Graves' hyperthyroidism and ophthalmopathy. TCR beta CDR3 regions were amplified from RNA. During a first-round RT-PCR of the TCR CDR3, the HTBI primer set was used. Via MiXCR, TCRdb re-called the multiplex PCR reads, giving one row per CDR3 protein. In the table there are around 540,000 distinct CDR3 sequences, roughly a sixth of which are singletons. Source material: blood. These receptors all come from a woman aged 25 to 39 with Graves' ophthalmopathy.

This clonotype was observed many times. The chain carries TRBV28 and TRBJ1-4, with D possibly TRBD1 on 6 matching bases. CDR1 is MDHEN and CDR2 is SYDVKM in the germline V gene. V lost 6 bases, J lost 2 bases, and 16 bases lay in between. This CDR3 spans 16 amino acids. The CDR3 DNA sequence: TGTGCCAGCAGAAGAACAGGGATCGTGACTAATGAAAAACTGTTTTTT. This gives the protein CASRRTGIVTNEKLFF.

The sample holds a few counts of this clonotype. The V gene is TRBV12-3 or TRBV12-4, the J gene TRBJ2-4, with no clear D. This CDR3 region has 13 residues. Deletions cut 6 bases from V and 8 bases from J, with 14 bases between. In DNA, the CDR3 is TGTGCCAGCAGAGTGTACTCGTGGGACATTCAGTACTTC. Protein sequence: CASRVYSWDIQYF.

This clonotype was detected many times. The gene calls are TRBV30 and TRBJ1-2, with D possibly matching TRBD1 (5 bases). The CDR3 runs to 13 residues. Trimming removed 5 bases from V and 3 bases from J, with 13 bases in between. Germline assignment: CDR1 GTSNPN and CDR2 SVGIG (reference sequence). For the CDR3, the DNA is TGTGCCTGGGCGCCGGGGGACCACTATGGCTACACCTTC. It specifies CAWAPGDHYGYTF.

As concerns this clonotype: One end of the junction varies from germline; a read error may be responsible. The CDR3 region has the DNA TGTGTCAGCAGCTTCAACCTGGAGCTGTTTTTT. Its translation is CVSSFNLELFF. V is TRBV12-3 or TRBV12-4 and J is TRBJ2-2; D gene unclear. The CDR3 runs to 11 residues.

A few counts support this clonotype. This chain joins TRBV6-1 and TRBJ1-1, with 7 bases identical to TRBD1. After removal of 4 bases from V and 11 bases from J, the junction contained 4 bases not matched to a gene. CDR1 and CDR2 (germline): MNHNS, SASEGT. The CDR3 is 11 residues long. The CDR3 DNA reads TGTGCCAGCAGTGTGACAGGGAGCGCTTTCTTT. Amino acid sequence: CASSVTGSAFF.

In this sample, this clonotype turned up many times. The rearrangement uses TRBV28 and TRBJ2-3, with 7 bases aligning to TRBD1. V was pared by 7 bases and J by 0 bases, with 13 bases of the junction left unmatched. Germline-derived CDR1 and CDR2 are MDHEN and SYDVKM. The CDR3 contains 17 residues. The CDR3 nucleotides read TGTGCCAGCACCCGACAGGGAACGGGGATAAGCACAGATACGCAGTATTTT. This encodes CASTRQGTGISTDTQYF. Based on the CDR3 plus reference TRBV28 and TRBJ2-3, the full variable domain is DVKVTQSSRYLVKRTGEKVFLECVQDMDHENMFWYRQDPGLGLRLIYFSYDVKMKEKGDIPEGYSVSREKKERFSLILESASTNQTSMYLCASTRQGTGISTDTQYFGPGTRLTVL.

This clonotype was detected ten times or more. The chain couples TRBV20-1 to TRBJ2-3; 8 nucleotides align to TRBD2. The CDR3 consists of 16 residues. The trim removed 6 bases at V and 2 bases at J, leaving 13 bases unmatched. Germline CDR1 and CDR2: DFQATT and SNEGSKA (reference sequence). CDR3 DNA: TGCAGTGCCTTTCGACCAATAGCGGGGATCACAGATACGCAGTATTTT. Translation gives CSAFRPIAGITDTQYF.

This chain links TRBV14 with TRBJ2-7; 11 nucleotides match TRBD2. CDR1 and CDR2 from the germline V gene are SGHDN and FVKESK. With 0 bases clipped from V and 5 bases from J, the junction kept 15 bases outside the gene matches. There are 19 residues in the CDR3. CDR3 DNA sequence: TGTGCCAGCAGCCAAGATAATGGGGGGACTAGCGGCCTTCGGGACGAGCAGTACTTC. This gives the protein CASSQDNGGTSGLRDEQYF. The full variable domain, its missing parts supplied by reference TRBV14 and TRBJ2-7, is EAGVTQFPSHSVIEKGQTVTLRCDPISGHDNLYWYRRVMGKEIKFLLHFVKESKQDESGMPNNRFLAERTGGTYSTLKVQPAELEDSGVYFCASSQDNGGTSGLRDEQYFGPGTRLTVT.

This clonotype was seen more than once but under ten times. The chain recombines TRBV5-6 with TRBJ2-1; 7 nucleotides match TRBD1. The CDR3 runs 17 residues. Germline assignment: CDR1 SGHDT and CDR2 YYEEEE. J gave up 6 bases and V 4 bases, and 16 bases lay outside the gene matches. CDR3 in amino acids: CASSPIRDRKPANEQFF. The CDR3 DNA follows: TGTGCCAGCAGCCCGATACGGGACAGAAAACCCGCCAATGAGCAGTTCTTC.

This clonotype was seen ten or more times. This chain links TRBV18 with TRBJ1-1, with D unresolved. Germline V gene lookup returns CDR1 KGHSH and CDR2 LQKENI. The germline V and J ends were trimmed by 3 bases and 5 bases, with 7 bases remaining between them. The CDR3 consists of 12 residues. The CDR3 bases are TGTGCCAGCTCACCCTACCTAACTGAAGCTTTCTTT. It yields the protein CASSPYLTEAFF.

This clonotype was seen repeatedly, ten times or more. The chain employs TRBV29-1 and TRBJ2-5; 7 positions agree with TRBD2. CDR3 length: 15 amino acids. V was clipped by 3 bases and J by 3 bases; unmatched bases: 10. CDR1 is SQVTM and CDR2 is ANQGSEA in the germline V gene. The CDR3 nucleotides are TGCAGCGTTGACACTCTTGGCCTAGCGGAAGAGACCCAGTACTTC. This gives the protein CSVDTLGLAEETQYF.

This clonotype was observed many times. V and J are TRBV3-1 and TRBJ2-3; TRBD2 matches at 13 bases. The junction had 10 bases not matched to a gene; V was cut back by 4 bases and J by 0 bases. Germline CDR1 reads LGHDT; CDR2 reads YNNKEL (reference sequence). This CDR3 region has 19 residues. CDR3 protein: CASSPGLAGPISSTDTQYF. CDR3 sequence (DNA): TGTGCCAGCAGCCCGGGACTAGCGGGACCTATCTCTAGCACAGATACGCAGTATTTT.

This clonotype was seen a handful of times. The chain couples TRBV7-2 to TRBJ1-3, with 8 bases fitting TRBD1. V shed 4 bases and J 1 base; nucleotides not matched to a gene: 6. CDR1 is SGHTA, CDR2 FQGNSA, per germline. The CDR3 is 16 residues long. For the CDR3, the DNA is TGTGCCAGCAGCTCCGCGAACAGGGGGTCTGGAAACACCATATATTTT. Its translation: CASSSANRGSGNTIYF. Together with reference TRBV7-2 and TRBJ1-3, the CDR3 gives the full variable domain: GAGVSQSPSNKVTEKGKDVELRCDPISGHTALYWYRQSLGQGLEFLIYFQGNSAPDKSGLPSDRFSAERTGGSVSTLTIQRTQQEDSAVYLCASSSANRGSGNTIYFGEGSWLTVV.

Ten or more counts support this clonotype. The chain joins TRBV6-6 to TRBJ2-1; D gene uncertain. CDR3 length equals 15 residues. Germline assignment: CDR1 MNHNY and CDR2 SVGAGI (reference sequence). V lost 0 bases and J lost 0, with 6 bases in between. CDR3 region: CASSYSESSYNEQFF. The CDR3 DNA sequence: TGTGCCAGCAGTTACTCCGAGAGCTCCTACAATGAGCAGTTCTTC.

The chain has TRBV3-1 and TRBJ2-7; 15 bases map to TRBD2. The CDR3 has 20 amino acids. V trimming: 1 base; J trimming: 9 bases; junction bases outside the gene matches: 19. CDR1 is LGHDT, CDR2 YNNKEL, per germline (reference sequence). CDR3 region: CASSQVPGLAGGFEYSGQYF. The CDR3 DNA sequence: TGTGCCAGCAGCCAAGTGCCGGGACTAGCGGGAGGTTTTGAATATTCTGGGCAGTACTTC.

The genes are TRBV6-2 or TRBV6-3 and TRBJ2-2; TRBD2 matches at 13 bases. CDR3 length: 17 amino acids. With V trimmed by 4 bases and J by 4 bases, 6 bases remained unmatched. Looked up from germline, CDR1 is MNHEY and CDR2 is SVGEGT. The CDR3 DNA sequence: TGTGCCAGCAGTTTCCTAAGACTAGCGGGAGGCACCGGGGAGCTGTTTTTT. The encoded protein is CASSFLRLAGGTGELFF.

The CDR3 region is CASSLSKGSGTYEQYF. The CDR3 nucleotides are TGCGCCAGCAGCCTCTCGAAGGGGTCCGGGACGTACGAGCAGTACTTC. This chain uses TRBV5-1 with TRBJ2-7; the D gene could be TRBD1 or TRBD2 (5 bases each). In germline, CDR1 is SGHRS, CDR2 YFSETQ. CDR3 length: 16 amino acids. V gave up 4 bases and J gave up 4 bases, with 21 bases separating them.

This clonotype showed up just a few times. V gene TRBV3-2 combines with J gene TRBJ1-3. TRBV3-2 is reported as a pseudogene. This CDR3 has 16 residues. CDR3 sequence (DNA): TGTGCCAGCAGCCAAGAGGAGCGGCAAGGTGGAAACACCATATATTTT. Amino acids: CASSQEERQGGNTIYF.

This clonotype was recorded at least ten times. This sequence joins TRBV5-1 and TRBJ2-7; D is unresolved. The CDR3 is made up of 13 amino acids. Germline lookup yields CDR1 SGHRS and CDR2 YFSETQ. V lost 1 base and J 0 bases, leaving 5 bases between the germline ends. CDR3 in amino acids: CASSLTLSYEQYF. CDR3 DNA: TGCGCCAGCAGCTTGACGCTCTCCTACGAGCAGTACTTC. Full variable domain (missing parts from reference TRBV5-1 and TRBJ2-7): KAGVTQTPRYLIKTRGQQVTLSCSPISGHRSVSWYQQTPGQGLQFLFEYFSETQRNKGNFPGRFSGRQFSNSRSEMNVSTLELGDSALYLCASSLTLSYEQYFGPGTRLTVT.

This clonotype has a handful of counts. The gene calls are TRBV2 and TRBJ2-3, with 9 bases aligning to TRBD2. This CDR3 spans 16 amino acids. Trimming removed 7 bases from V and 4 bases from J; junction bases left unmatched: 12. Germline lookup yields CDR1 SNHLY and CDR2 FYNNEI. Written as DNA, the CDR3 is TGTGCCAGCATCATCACGCGGGGGGGCTTAGCAGATACGCAGTATTTT. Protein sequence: CASIITRGGLADTQYF.

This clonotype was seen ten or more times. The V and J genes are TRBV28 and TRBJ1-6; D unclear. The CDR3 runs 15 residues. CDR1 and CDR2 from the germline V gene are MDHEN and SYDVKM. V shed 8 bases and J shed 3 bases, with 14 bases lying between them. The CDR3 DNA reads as TGTGCCAGCGTCTGGGCAGGTCTCTATAATTCACCCCTCCACTTT. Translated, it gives CASVWAGLYNSPLHF.

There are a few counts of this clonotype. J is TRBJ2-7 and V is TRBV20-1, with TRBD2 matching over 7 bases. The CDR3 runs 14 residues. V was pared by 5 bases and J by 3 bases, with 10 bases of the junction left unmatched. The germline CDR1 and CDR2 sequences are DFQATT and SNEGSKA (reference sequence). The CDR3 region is CSAAPRDYLYEQYF. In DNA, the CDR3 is TGCAGTGCTGCGCCCCGGGACTACCTCTACGAGCAGTACTTC.

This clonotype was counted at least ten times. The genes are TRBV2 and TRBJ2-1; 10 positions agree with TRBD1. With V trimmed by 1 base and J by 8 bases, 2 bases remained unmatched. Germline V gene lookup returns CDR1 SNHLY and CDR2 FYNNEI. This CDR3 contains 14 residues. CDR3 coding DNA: TGTGCCAGCAGTGAAGAGACAGGGGGCGATGAGCAGTTCTTC. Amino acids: CASSEETGGDEQFF. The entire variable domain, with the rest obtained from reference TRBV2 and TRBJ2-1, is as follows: EPEVTQTPSHQVTQMGQEVILRCVPISNHLYFYWYRQILGQKVEFLVSFYNNEISEKSEIFDDQFSVERPDGSNFTLKIRSTKLEDSAMYFCASSEETGGDEQFFGPGTRLTVL.

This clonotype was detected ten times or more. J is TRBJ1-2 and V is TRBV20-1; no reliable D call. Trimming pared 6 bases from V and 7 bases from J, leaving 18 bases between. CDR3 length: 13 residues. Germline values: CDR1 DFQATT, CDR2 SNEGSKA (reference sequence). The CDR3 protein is CSAFTTPQSGYTF. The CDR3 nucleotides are TGCAGTGCCTTCACCACCCCTCAGAGTGGCTACACCTTC.

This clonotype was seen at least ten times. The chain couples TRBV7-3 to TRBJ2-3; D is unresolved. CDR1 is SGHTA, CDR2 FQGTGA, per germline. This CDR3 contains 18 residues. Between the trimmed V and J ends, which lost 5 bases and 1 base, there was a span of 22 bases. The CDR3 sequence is CASSPTDTDPEGTDTQYF. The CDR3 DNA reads TGTGCCAGCAGCCCGACCGATACGGACCCCGAAGGCACAGATACGCAGTATTTT.

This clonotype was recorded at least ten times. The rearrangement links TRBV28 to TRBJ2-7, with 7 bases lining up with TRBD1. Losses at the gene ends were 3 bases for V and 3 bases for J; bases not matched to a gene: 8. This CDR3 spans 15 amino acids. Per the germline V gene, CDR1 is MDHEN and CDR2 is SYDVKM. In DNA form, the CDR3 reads TGTGCCAGCAGTTTTTCCGGGTCAGGGGGCTACGAGCAGTACTTC. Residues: CASSFSGSGGYEQYF. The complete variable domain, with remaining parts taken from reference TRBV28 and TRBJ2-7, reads DVKVTQSSRYLVKRTGEKVFLECVQDMDHENMFWYRQDPGLGLRLIYFSYDVKMKEKGDIPEGYSVSREKKERFSLILESASTNQTSMYLCASSFSGSGGYEQYFGPGTRLTVT.

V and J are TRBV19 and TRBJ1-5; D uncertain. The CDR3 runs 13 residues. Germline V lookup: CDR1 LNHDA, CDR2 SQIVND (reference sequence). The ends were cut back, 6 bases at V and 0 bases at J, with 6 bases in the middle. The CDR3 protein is CASRDDSNQPQHF. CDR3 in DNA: TGTGCCAGTAGAGACGATAGCAATCAGCCCCAGCATTTT.

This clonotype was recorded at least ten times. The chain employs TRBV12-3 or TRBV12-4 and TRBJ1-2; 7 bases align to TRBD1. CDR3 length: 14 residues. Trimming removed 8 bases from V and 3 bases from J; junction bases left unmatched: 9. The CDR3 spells CASARQGNYYGYTF. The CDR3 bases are TGTGCCAGCGCCAGACAGGGAAATTACTATGGCTACACCTTC.